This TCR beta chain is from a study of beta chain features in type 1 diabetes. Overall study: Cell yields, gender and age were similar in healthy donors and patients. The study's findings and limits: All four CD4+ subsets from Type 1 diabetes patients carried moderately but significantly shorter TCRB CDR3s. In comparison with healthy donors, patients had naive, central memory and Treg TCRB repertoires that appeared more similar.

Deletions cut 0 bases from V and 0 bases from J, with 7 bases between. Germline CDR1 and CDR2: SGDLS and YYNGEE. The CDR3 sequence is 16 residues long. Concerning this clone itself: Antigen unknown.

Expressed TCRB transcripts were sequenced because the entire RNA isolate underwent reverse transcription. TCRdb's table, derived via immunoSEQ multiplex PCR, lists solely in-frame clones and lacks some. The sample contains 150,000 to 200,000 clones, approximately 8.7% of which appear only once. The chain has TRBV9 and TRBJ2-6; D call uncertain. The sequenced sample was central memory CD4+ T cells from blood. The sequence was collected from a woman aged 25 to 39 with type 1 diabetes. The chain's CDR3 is CASSVEPSSGANVLTF. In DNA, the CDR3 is TGTGCCAGCAGCGTAGAGCCGAGCTCTGGGGCCAACGTCCTGACTTTC.